Detailed here is one T cell receptor (beta chain). Its cognate antigen is unknown. One entry per CDR3 protein, called by TCRdb with MiXCR from the reads. There are about 140,000 distinct CDR3 sequences in the sample; 32% occur only once, and 45% to 55% lies in the top ten. Germline values: CDR1 MGHRA, CDR2 YSYEKL. The CDR3 runs 16 residues. V lost 0 bases, J lost 7 bases, and 16 bases lay in between. This specimen comes from a study of T cell repertoires in cytomegalovirus infection. This TCR was sampled from a human donor in good health (CMV status not recorded). Some clones in this sample may be carry-over from other donors' samples. V usage is TRBV4-1 and J usage is TRBJ2-1; D unclear. Sequenced material: CD8+ T cells from cultured PBMCs, taken from culture after CMV antigen stimulation. The DNA for the CDR3 is TGCGCCAGCAGCCAAGAAGTGGGGTCTCGGCCAAATGAGCAGTTCTTC. It is translated as CASSQEVGSRPNEQFF.